This T cell receptor (beta chain) was obtained from a study of graft-versus-host responses after intestinal transplantation. General study points: GvH clones surfaced in recipient marrow, some emerging earlier in ileum or blood. The study associated peak circulating GvH clone levels with early post-transplant HvG declines.

The assay was immunoSEQ multiplex PCR, and TCRdb's table has in-frame clones only and misses some. The table has tens of thousands of clones, approximately 92% seen once. This clone was found a few times. Its antigen remains unknown. Because the CDR3 is missing its conserved closing phenylalanine or tryptophan, this is likely a read error. The limits of the CDR3 on the DNA are not certain, so only TCRdb's listed CDR3 is given. The receptor's source is a human donor who received an intestinal transplant. Specimen: unstimulated CD8+ T cells sorted from spleen or lymph node cells, collected before intestinal transplant.

Here the CDR3 reads CASSGDREDSI. The J gene is TRBJ1-4, the V gene TRBV6-1; TRBD1, as called in the table, went unchecked against the DNA. The CDR3 totals 11 residues, both ends included. Germline V lookup: CDR1 MNHNS, CDR2 SASEGT.